This entry describes one TCR beta chain. Its matching antigen is unknown. This specimen comes from a study of cytomegalovirus exposure and HLA in healthy donors. Study-wide context: According to later analysis, the same platform produced the roughly 120 validation and under 700 first-cohort repertoires. General observations from the study: Cytomegalovirus association was assigned to more than 150 TCR beta chains.

V lost 2 bases to trimming and J lost 7 bases; unmatched junction nucleotides: 1. In germline, CDR1 is SGHAT, CDR2 FQDESV (reference sequence). The CDR3 loop spans 13 amino acids. The study drew the donors from its approximately 130-subject validation cohort, separate from the roughly 700-subject first cohort. TCRdb keeps only in-frame clones here, not all; method: immunoSEQ multiplex PCR. Of roughly 150,000 clones in the sample, 94% were seen once. Sample: PBMCs. The rearrangement uses TRBV11-1 and TRBJ2-2; 7 bases align to TRBD2. The sequence was collected from a young man in good health and CMV-seropositive. The DNA of the CDR3 is TGTGCCAGCAGCTTACCGGGGGGCGGGGAGCTGTTTTTT. This sequence encodes CASSLPGGGELFF.